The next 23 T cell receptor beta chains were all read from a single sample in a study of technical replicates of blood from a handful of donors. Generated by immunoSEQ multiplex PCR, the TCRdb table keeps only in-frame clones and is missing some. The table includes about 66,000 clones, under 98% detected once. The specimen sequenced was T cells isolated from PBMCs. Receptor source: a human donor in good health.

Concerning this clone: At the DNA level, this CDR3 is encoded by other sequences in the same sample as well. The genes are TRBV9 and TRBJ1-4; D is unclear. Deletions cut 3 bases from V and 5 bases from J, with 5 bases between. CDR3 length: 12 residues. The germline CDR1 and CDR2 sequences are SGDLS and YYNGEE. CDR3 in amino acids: CASSGLNEKLFF. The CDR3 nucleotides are TGTGCCAGCAGCGGACTCAATGAAAAACTGTTTTTT.

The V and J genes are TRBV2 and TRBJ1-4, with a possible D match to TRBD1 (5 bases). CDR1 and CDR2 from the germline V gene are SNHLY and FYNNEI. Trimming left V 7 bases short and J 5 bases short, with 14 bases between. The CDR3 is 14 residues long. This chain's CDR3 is CASTSDRVNEKLFF. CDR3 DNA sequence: TGTGCCAGCACCTCTGACAGAGTCAATGAAAAACTGTTTTTT.

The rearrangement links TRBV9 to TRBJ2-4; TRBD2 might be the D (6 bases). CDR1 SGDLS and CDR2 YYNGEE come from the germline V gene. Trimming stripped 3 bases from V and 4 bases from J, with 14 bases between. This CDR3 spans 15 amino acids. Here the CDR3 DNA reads TGTGCCAGCAGCGCCCAGGGACTGTGGAAAAACATTCAGTACTTC. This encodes CASSAQGLWKNIQYF.

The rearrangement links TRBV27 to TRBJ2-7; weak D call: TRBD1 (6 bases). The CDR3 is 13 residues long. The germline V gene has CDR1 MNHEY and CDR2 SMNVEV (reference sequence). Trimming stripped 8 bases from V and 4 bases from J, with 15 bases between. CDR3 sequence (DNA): TGTGCCAGCCATCATAAACAGGGATACGAGCAGTACTTC. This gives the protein CASHHKQGYEQYF.

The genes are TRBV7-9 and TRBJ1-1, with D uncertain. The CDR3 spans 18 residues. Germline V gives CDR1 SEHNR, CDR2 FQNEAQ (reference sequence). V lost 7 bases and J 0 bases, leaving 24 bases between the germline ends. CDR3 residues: CASTHGGQGIRMNTEAFF. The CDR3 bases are TGTGCCAGCACCCACGGAGGGCAAGGGATCCGCATGAACACTGAAGCTTTCTTT.

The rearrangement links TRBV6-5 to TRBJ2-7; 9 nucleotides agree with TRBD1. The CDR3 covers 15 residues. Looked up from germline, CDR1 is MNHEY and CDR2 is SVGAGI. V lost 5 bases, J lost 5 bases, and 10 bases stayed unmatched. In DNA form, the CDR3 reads TGTGCCAGCAGTACCAGCCGGGACAGGGTACACGAGCAGTACTTC. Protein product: CASSTSRDRVHEQYF.

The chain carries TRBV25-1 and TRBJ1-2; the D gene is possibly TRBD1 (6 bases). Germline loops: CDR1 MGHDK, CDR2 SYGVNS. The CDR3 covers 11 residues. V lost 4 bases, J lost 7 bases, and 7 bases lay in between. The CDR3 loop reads CASSVGGGYTF. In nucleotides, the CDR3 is TGTGCCAGCAGTGTAGGGGGTGGCTACACCTTC.

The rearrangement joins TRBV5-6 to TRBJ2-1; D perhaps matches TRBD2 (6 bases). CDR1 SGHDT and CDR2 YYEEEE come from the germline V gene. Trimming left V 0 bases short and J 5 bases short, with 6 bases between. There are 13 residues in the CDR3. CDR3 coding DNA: TGTGCCAGCAGCTTGGGGGGGGACAATGAGCAGTTCTTC. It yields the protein CASSLGGDNEQFF.

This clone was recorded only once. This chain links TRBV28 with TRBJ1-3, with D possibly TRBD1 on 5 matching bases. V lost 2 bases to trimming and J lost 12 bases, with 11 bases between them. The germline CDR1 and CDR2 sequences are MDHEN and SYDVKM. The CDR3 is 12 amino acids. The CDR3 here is CASSLPWDFIYF. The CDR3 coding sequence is TGTGCCAGCAGTTTACCCTGGGACTTCATATATTTT.

CDR3 sequence (DNA): TGTGCCAGCCAGGCTAGCGGGAGTTACTACGAGCAGTACTTC. As protein: CASQASGSYYEQYF. This chain uses TRBV7-6 with TRBJ2-7, with 10 bases that match TRBD2. Trimming cost V 8 bases and J 3 bases; bases outside gene matches: 7. The germline CDR1 and CDR2 sequences are SGHVS and FNYEAQ. This CDR3 has 14 residues.

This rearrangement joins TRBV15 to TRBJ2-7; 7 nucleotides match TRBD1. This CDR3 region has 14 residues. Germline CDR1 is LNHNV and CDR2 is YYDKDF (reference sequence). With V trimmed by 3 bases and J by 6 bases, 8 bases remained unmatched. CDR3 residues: CATSRGDSTGEQYF. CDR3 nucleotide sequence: TGTGCCACCAGCAGGGGGGACAGTACAGGCGAGCAGTACTTC.

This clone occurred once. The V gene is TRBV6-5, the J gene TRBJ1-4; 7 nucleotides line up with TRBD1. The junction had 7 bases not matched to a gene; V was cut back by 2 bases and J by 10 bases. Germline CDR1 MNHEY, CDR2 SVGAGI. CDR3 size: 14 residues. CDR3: CASSYRQGGGKLFF. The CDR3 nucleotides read TGTGCCAGCAGTTACAGGCAGGGGGGAGGAAAACTGTTTTTT.

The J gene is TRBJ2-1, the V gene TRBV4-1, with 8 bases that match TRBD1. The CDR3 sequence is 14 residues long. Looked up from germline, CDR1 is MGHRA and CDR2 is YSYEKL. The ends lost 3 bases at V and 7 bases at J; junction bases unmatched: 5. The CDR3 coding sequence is TGCGCCAGCAGCCACGGACAGGGTCTGAATGAGCAGTTCTTC. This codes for CASSHGQGLNEQFF.

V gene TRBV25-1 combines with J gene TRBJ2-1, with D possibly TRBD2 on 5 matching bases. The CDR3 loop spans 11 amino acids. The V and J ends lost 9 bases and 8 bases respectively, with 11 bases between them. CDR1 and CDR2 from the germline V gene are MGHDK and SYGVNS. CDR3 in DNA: TGTGCCAGTTCCCCTAGCTATGAGCAGTTCTTC. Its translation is CASSPSYEQFF. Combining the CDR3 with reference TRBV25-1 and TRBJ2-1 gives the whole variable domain EADIYQTPRYLVIGTGKKITLECSQTMGHDKMYWYQQDPGMELHLIHYSYGVNSTEKGDLSSESTVSRIRTEHFPLTLESARPSHTSQYLCASSPSYEQFFGPGTRLTVL.

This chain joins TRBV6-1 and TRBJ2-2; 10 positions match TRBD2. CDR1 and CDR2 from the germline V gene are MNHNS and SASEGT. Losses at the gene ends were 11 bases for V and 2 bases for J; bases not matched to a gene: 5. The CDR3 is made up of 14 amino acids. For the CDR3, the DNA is TGTGCCGGAACTAGCGGGGCTAACACCGGGGAGCTGTTTTTT. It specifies CAGTSGANTGELFF.

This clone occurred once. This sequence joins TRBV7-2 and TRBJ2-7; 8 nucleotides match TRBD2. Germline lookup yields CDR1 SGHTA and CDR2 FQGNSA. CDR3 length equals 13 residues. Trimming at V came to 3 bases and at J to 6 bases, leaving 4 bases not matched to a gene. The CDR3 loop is CASSFGGRPEQYF. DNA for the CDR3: TGTGCCAGCAGCTTCGGCGGGAGGCCCGAGCAGTACTTC.

The CDR3 sequence is CASRREGGGYTF. CDR3 nucleotides: TGTGCCAGCAGGAGGGAGGGTGGGGGCTACACCTTC. This chain links TRBV25-1 with TRBJ1-2, with D unresolved. This CDR3 region has 12 residues. Looked up from germline, CDR1 is MGHDK and CDR2 is SYGVNS. V dropped 6 bases and J dropped 8 bases, with 13 bases sitting between them.

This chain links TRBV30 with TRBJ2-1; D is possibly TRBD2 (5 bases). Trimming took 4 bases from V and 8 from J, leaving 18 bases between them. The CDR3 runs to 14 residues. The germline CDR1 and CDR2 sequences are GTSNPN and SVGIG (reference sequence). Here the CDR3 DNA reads TGTGCCTGGACCCCGATGAGCGGCCCACATGAGCAGTTCTTC. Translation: CAWTPMSGPHEQFF.

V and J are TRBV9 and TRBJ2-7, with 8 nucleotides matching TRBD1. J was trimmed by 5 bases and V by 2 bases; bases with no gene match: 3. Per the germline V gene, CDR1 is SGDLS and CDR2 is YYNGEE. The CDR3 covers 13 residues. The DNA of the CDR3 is TGTGCCAGCAGCGTTACAGGGGGGAACGAGCAGTACTTC. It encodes CASSVTGGNEQYF.

CDR3 DNA: TGTGCCAGCAGTGAAGCTACAGGGGGAAACGAGCAGTACTTC. Residues: CASSEATGGNEQYF. The J gene is TRBJ2-7, the V gene TRBV2; 8 bases align to TRBD1. The germline V gene encodes CDR1 SNHLY and CDR2 FYNNEI. J gave up 5 bases and V 0 bases, and 3 bases lay outside the gene matches. This CDR3 spans 14 amino acids.

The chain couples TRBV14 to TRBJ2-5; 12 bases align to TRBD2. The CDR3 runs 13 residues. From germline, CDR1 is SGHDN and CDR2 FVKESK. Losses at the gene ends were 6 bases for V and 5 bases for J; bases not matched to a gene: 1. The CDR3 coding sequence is TGTGCCAGCAGAACTAGCGGGAGGGAGACCCAGTACTTC. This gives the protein CASRTSGRETQYF.

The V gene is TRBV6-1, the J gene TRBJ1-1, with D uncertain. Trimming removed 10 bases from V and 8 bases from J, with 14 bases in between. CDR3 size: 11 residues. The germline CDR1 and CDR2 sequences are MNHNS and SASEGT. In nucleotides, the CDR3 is TGTGCCACCCCAGGACTGAGCGAAGCTTTCTTT. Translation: CATPGLSEAFF.

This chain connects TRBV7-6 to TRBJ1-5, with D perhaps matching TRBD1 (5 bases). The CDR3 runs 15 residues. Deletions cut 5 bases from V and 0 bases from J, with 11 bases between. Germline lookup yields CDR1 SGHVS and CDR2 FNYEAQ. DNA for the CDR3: TGTGCCAGCAGCCAAGGGGTCGATAGCAATCAGCCCCAGCATTTT. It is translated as CASSQGVDSNQPQHF.